The rows below give T cell receptor beta chains drawn from one sample of a study of T-cell reconstitution after alpha-beta-depleted transplantation in children. Each CDR3 protein is one row after TCRdb ran MiXCR on the PCR reads. Of about 600,000 distinct CDR3 sequences listed, around 23% are singletons. The sample in question was PBMCs, mostly from graft donor cells, obtained 360 days after TCRalphabeta/CD19-depleted stem cell transplant. Source of these receptors: a boy in the first two years of life who had a stem cell transplant for acute myeloid leukemia, so the T cells may come from the graft donor. CDR3s include the opening cysteine and the closing phenylalanine or tryptophan. A D gene is named only where the DNA matches it firmly. The listing skips clone size in some rows; elsewhere it reads once, few, many or a size class.

d_call | j_call | clone_size | v_call | cdr3_aa | cdr3_nt
TRBD1 | TRBJ1-2 | - | TRBV5-1 | CASSKDRGGTYGYTF | TGCGCCAGCAGTAAGGACAGGGGTGGGACCTATGGCTACACCTTC
- | TRBJ2-4 | few | TRBV4-3 | CASSQDFRGPKNIQYF | TGCGCCAGCAGCCAAGATTTCAGGGGACCCAAAAACATTCAGTACTTC
- | TRBJ1-4 | - | TRBV6-5 | CASSYTGTDEKLFF | TGTGCCAGCAGTTACACAGGGACGGATGAAAAACTGTTTTTT
TRBD1 | TRBJ2-7 | - | TRBV7-2 | CASSRTGGYEQYF | TGTGCCAGCAGTCGGACAGGGGGCTACGAGCAGTACTTC
TRBD1 | TRBJ1-5 | - | TRBV20-1 | CSATPGQYNQPQHF | TGCAGTGCTACCCCGGGACAGTACAATCAGCCCCAGCATTTT
- | TRBJ1-4 | few | TRBV5-1 | CASSLSGTEKLFF | TGCGCCAGCAGCTTGTCAGGAACTGAAAAACTGTTTTTT
- | TRBJ2-7 | few | TRBV21-1 | CASSKAYEQYF | TGTGCCAGCAGCAAGGCCTACGAGCAGTACTTC
TRBD1 | TRBJ1-1 | many | TRBV6-2/TRBV6-3 | CASSYSRQGMKDTEAFF | TGTGCCAGCAGTTACTCCCGACAGGGTATGAAGGACACTGAAGCTTTCTTT
- | TRBJ2-7 | - | TRBV4-1 | CASSLTPSGDSSYEQYF | TGCGCCAGCAGCCTCACACCCAGCGGGGACAGCTCCTACGAGCAGTACTTC
TRBD2 | TRBJ2-5 | many | TRBV20-1 | CSARLAIETQYF | TGCAGTGCCCGACTAGCGATAGAGACCCAGTACTTC
- | TRBJ1-4 | - | TRBV12-3/TRBV12-4 | CASSPLSGLTTNEKLFF | TGTGCCAGCAGTCCCCTGAGTGGGCTTACAACTAATGAAAAACTGTTTTTT
- | TRBJ2-2 | - | TRBV6-2/TRBV6-3 | CASSYMSGELFF | TGTGCCAGCAGTTACATGAGCGGGGAGCTGTTTTTT
- | TRBJ2-3 | once | TRBV10-3 | CAISESTGLSTDTQYF | TGTGCCATCAGTGAGTCGACGGGGTTAAGCACAGATACGCAGTATTTT
TRBD2 | TRBJ2-1 | few | TRBV10-2 | CASSPSSGGLGEQFF | TGCGCCAGCAGCCCTTCCAGCGGGGGGCTTGGTGAGCAGTTCTTC
- | TRBJ2-1 | few | TRBV24-1 | CATSDTDRRNNEQFF | TGTGCCACCAGTGATACCGACAGGCGAAACAATGAGCAGTTCTTC
TRBD2 | TRBJ2-5 | - | TRBV10-3 | CAISQAGAQETQYF | TGTGCCATCAGTCAAGCGGGGGCGCAAGAGACCCAGTACTTC
TRBD1 | TRBJ1-5 | - | TRBV7-8 | CATSGTDNQPQHF | TGTGCCACCAGCGGGACAGATAATCAGCCCCAGCATTTT